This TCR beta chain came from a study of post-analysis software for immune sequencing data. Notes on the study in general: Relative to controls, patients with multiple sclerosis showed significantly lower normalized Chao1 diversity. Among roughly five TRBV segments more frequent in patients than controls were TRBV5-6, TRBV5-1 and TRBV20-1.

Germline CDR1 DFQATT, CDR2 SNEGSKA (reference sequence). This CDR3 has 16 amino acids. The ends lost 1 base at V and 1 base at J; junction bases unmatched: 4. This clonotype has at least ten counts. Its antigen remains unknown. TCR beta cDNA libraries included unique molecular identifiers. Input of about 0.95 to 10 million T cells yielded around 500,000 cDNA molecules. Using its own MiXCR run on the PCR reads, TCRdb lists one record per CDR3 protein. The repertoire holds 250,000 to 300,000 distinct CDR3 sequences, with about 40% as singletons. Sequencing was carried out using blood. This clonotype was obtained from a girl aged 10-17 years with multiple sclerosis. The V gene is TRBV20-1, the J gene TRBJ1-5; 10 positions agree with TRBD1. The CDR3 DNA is TGCAGTGCTAGAGGCCGGACAGGGGGAAGCAATCAGCCCCAGCATTTT. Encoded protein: CSARGRTGGSNQPQHF.